This TCR beta chain derives from a study of PD-1 blockade in mismatch repair-deficient tumors. V gave up 6 bases and J gave up 0 bases, with 11 bases separating them. This CDR3 has 13 amino acids. Germline lookup yields CDR1 SQVTM and CDR2 ANQGSEA. Sequencing was performed with immunoSEQ multiplex PCR; in TCRdb, only in-frame clones are kept and a portion is missing. The table lists approximately 60,000 clones, about nine tenths of them singletons. The sequence was obtained from an adult with mismatch repair-deficient cancer. V usage is TRBV29-1 and J usage is TRBJ1-1; the D gene is possibly TRBD1 (5 bases). The material was peripheral blood, obtained 52 weeks after starting pembrolizumab. CDR3 sequence (DNA): TGCAGCGTACTGACAGACATGAACACTGAAGCTTTCTTT. Translation: CSVLTDMNTEAFF.